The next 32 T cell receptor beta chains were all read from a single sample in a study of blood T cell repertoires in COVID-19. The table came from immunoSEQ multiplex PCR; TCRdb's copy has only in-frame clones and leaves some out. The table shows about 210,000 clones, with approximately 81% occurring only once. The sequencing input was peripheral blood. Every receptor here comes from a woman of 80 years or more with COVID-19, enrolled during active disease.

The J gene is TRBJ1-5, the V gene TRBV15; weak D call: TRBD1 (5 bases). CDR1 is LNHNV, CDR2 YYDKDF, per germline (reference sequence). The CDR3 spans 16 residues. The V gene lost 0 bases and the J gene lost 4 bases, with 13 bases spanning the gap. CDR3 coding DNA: TGTGCCACCAGCAGAGAGGGGGGAAGGCCTAATCAGCCCCAGCATTTT. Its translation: CATSREGGRPNQPQHF.

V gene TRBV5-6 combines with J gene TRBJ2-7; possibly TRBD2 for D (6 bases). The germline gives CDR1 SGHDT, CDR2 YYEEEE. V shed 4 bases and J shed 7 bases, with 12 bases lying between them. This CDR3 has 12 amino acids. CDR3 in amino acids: CASSRGLAEQYV. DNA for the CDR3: TGTGCCAGCAGCCGGGGGTTGGCTGAGCAGTACGTC.

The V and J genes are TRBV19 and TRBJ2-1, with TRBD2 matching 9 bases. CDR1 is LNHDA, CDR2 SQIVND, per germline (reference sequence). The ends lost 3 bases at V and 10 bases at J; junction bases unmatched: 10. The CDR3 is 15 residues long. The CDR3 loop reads CASSIPAGGPGEQFF. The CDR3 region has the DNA TGTGCCAGTAGTATCCCAGCGGGGGGCCCGGGGGAGCAGTTCTTC.

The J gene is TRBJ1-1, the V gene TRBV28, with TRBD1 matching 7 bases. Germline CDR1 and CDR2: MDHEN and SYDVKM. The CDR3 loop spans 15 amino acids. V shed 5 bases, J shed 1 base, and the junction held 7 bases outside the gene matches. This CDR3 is CASSLDRVRNTEAFF. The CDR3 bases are TGTGCCAGCAGTCTTGACAGGGTTAGGAACACTGAAGCTTTCTTT.

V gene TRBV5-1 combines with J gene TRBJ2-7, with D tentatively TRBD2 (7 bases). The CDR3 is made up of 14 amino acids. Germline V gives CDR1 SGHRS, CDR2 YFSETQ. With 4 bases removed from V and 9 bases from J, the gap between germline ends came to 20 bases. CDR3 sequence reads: CASSPTPGGLVQYV. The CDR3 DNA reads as TGCGCCAGCAGCCCAACCCCCGGGGGGCTTGTGCAGTACGTC.

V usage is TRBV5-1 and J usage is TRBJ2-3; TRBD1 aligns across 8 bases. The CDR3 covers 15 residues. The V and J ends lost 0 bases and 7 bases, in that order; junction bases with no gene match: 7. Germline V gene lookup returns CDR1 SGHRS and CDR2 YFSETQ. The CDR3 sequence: CASSLGTGSAYTQYF. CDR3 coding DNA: TGCGCCAGCAGCTTGGGGACAGGGAGTGCATATACGCAGTATTTT.

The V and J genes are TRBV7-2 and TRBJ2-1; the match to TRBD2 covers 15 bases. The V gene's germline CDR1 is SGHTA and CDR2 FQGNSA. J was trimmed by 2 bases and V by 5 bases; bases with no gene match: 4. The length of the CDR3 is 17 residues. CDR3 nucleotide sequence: TGTGCCAGCAGCACATGGACTAGCGGGGGGGCCTACAATGAGCAGTTCTTC. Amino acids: CASSTWTSGGAYNEQFF.

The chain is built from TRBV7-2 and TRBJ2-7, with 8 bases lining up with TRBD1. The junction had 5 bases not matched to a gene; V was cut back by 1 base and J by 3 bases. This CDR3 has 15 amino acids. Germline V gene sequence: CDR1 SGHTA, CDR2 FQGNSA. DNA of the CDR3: TGTGCCAGCAGCTTAGGGATTGACAGGGGCTACGAGCAGTACGTC. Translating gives CASSLGIDRGYEQYV.

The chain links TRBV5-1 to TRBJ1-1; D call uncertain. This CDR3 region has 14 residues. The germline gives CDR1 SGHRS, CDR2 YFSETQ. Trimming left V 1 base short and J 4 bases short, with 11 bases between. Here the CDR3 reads CASSLTGLSTEAFF. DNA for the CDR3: TGCGCCAGCAGCTTGACCGGGTTAAGCACTGAAGCTTTCTTT. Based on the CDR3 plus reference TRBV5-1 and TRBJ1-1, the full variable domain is KAGVTQTPRYLIKTRGQQVTLSCSPISGHRSVSWYQQTPGQGLQFLFEYFSETQRNKGNFPGRFSGRQFSNSRSEMNVSTLELGDSALYLCASSLTGLSTEAFFGQGTRLTVV.

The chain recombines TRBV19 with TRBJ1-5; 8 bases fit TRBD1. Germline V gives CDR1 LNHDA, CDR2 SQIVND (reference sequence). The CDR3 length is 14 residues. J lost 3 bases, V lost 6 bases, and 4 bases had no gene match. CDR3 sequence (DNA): TGTGCCAGTAGGGTCCAGGGGGCCAATCAGCCCCAGCATTTT. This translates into CASRVQGANQPQHF.

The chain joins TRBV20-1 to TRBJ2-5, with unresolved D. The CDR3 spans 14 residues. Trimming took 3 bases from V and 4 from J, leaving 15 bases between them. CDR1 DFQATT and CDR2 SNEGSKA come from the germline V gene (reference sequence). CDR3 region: CSASWATRSETQYF. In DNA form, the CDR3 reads TGCAGTGCTAGTTGGGCGACAAGATCAGAGACCCAGTACTTC.

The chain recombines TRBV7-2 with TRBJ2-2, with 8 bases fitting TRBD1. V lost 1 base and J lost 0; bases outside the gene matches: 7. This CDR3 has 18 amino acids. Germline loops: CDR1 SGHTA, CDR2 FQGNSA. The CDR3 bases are TGTGCCAGCAGCTTAGACGGACAGGGCTTCGCGAACACCGGGGAGCTGTTTTTT. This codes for CASSLDGQGFANTGELFF.

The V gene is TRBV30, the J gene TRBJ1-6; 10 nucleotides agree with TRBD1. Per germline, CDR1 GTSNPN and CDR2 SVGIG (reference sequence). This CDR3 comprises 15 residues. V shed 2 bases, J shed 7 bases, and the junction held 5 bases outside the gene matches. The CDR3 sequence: CAWSRWTGGNSPLHF. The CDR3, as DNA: TGTGCCTGGAGTCGTTGGACAGGGGGAAATTCACCCCTCCACTTT. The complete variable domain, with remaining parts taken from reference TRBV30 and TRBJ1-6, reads SQTIHQWPATLVQPVGSPLSLECTVEGTSNPNLYWYRQAAGRGLQLLFYSVGIGQISSEVPQNLSASRPQDRQFILSSKKLLLSDSGFYLCAWSRWTGGNSPLHFGNGTRLTVT.

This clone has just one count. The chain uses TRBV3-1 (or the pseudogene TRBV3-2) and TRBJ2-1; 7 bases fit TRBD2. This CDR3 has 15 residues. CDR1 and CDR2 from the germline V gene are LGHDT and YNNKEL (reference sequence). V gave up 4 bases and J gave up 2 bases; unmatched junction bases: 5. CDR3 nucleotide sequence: TGTGCCAGCAGCCTGGCTAGCGGCCCCTACAATGAGCAGTTCTTC. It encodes CASSLASGPYNEQFF.

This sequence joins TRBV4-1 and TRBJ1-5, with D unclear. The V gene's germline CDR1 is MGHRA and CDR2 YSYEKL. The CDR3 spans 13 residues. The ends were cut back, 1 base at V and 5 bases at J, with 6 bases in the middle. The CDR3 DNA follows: TGCGCCAGCAGCCAAGCCTATGATCAGCCCCAGCATTTT. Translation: CASSQAYDQPQHF.

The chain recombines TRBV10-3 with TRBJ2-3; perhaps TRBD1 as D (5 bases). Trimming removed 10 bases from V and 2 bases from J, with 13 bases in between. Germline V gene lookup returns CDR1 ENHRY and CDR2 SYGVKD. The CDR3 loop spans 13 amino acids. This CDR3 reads CATQGLSTDTQYF. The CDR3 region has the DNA TGTGCCACGCAGGGTCTGTCCACAGATACGCAGTATTTT.

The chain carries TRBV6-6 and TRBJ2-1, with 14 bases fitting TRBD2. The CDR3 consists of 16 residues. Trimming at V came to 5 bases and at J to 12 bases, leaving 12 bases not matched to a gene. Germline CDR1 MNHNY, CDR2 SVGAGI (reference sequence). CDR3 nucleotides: TGTGCCAGCAGTCGACAGACTAGCGGGGGGGCCGGATGGCAGTTCTTC. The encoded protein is CASSRQTSGGAGWQFF.

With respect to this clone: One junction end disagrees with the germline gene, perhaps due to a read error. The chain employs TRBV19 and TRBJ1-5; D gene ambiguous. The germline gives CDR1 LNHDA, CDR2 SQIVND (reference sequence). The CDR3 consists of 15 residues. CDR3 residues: CAGSITVNSNQPQHF. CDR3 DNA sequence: TGTGCCGGTAGTATAACGGTAAATAGCAATCAGCCCCAGCATTTT.

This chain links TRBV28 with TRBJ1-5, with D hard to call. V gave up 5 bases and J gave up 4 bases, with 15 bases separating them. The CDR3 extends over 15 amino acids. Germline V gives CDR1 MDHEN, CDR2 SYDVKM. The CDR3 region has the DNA TGTGCCAGCAGTATACCTGGAGGAAATAATCAGCCCCAGCATTTT. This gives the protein CASSIPGGNNQPQHF.

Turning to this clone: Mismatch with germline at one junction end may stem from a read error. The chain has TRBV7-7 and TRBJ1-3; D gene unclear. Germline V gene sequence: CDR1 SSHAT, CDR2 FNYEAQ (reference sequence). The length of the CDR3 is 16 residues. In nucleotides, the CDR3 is TGTGCTAGCAGTCCAGGACCTTCCGGGGCTGGAAACACCATATATTTT. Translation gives CASSPGPSGAGNTIYF.

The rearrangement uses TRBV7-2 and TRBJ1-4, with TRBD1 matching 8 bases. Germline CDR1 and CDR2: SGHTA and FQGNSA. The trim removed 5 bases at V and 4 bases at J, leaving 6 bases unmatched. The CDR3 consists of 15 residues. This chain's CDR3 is CASSPGTGVNEKLFF. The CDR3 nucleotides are TGTGCCAGCAGCCCGGGGACAGGAGTTAATGAAAAACTGTTTTTT.

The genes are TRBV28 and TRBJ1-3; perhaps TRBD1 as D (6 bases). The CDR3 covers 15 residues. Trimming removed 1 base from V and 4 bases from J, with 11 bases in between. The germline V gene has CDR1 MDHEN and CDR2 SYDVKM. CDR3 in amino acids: CASSLFGTTGNTIYF. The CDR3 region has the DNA TGTGCCAGCAGTTTATTTGGGACAACGGGAAACACCATATATTTT.

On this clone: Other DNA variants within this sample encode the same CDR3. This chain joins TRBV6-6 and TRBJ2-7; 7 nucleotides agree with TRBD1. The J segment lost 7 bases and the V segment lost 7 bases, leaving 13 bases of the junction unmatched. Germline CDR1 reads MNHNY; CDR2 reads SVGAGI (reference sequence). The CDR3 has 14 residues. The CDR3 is CASKGTALHGEQYF. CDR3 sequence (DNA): TGTGCCAGCAAGGGGACAGCTCTTCACGGGGAGCAGTACTTC.

CDR3 nucleotides: TGTGCCAGCTCAGAAAGGGGCTACGAGCAGTACTTC. Translation gives CASSERGYEQYF. The genes are TRBV18 and TRBJ2-7; D is perhaps TRBD1 (5 bases). V shed 5 bases and J shed 3 bases, with 8 bases lying between them. Germline V gene lookup returns CDR1 KGHSH and CDR2 LQKENI. The CDR3 totals 12 residues.

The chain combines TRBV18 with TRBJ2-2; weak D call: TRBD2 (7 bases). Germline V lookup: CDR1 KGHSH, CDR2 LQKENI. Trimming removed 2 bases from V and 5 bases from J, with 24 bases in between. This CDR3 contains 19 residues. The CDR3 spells CASSPNWAGGPPRTGELFF. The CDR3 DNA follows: TGTGCCAGCTCACCAAATTGGGCCGGGGGGCCGCCTCGGACCGGGGAGCTGTTTTTT.

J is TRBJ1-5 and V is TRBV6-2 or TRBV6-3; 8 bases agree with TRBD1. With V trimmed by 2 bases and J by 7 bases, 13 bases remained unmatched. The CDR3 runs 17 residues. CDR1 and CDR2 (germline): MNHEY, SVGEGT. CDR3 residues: CASSYPTSQGGGQPQHF. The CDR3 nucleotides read TGTGCCAGCAGTTACCCGACCTCACAGGGGGGAGGACAGCCCCAGCATTTT.

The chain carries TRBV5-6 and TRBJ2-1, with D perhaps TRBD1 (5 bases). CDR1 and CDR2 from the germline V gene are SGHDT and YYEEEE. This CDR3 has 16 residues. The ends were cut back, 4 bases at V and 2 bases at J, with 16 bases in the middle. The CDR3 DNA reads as TGTGCCAGCAGCAACTGGATGGGGCAGGCCTACAATGAGCAGTTCTTC. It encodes CASSNWMGQAYNEQFF.

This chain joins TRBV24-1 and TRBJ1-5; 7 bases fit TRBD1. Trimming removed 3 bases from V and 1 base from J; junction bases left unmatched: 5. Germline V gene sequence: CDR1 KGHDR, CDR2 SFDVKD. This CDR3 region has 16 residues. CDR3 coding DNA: TGTGCCACCAGTGATCCCACGACAGGGAGCAATCAGCCCCAGCATTTT. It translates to CATSDPTTGSNQPQHF.

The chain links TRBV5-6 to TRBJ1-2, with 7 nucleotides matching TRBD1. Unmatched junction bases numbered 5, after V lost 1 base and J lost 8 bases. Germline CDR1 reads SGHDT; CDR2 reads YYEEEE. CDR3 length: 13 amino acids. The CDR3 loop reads CASSLNQGGGYTF. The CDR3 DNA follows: TGTGCCAGCAGCTTGAATCAGGGGGGCGGCTACACCTTC.

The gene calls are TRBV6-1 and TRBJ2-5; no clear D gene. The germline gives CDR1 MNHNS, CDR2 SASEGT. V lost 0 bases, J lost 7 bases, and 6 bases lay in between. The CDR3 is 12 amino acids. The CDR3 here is CASSEARRTQYF. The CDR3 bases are TGTGCCAGCAGTGAAGCGCGAAGGACCCAGTACTTC.

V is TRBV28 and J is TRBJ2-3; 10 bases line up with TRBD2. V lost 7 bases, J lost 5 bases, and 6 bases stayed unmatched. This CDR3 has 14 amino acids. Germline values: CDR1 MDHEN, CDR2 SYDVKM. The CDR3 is CASMSGGALDTQYF. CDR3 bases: TGTGCCAGCATGAGCGGGGGGGCCTTAGATACGCAGTATTTT.

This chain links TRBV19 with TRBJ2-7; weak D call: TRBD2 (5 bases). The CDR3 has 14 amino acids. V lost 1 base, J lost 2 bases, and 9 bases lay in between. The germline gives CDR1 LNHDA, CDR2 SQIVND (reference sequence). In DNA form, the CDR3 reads TGTGCCAGTAGTATAGGTTGGGGAGCCTACGAGCAGTACTTC. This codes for CASSIGWGAYEQYF.